A single sample is the source of the 16 T cell receptor beta chains below, sequenced in a study of shared clonotypes between healthy human individuals (dated by TCRdb to 2018 to 2020). Receptors were amplified or captured by the immunoSEQ multiplex PCR assay. TCRdb mirrors the immuneACCESS table, restricted to in-frame sequences. Some clones are absent from its copies; in checked studies, under half trace to an unresolved V gene, and the reason for the others is unknown. The sample yields about 600,000 clones; roughly 98% were counted once. The leading ten clones occupy 0.25% to 0.35% of the sample. CD8 naive samples were CD45RO-negative cells positively selected for CCR7, giving a CD45RA+CCR7+ population that excluded TemRA cells. The sequencing input was naive CD8+ T cells sorted from blood. Per the publication, the cell subset or site label means: CD45RA+CCR7+. The receptors originated from a man aged 25 to 45 in good health.

The CDR3: CASRRWGFGDEQYF. CDR3 coding DNA: TGTGCCAGCAGACGCTGGGGGTTCGGGGACGAGCAGTACTTC. The V gene is TRBV6-5, the J gene TRBJ2-7; D is possibly TRBD1 or TRBD2 (5 bases each). The CDR3 loop spans 14 amino acids. V lost 6 bases and J lost 5, with 17 bases in between. Per the germline V gene, CDR1 is MNHEY and CDR2 is SVGAGI.

V and J are TRBV6-5 and TRBJ2-1, with D possibly TRBD2 on 5 matching bases. Germline CDR1 is MNHEY and CDR2 is SVGAGI. Between the trimmed V and J ends, which lost 8 bases and 6 bases, there was a span of 11 bases. This CDR3 has 12 amino acids. CDR3 nucleotides: TGTGCCAGCGGGTGGGAGTTCAATGAGCAGTTCTTC. Its protein product is CASGWEFNEQFF.

The V gene is TRBV12-1, the J gene TRBJ1-5; the D call in the table, TRBD1, was not verified against the DNA. TRBV12-1 is a listed pseudogene. This CDR3 is built from 15 residues. The CDR3 is CASSWGPYSNQPQHF. CDR3 DNA: TGTGCCAGCAGCTGGGGGCCCTATAGCAATCAGCCCCAGCATTTT.

This chain joins TRBV6-1 and TRBJ2-3, with unresolved D. There are 15 residues in the CDR3. Germline V CDR1 and CDR2: MNHNS, SASEGT. V lost 4 bases and J lost 2, with 13 bases in between. The CDR3 bases are TGTGCCAGCAGTGGAAAGATAAACCCCACAGATACGCAGTATTTT. Protein product: CASSGKINPTDTQYF.

The table lists this clone with a count of one. The chain has TRBV5-1 and TRBJ2-5; 9 bases agree with TRBD2. Per germline, CDR1 SGHRS and CDR2 YFSETQ. The trim removed 0 bases at V and 1 base at J, leaving 4 bases unmatched. This CDR3 is 16 amino acids long. CDR3 nucleotide sequence: TGCGCCAGCAGCTTGGAGCTAGCGGGGACCCAAGAGACCCAGTACTTC. This gives the protein CASSLELAGTQETQYF.

The CDR3 DNA reads as TGCGCCAGCAGCCAAGAGGCTCACCTAGCGGGGAAATACGAGCAGTACTTC. Translating it yields CASSQEAHLAGKYEQYF. This chain connects TRBV4-1 to TRBJ2-7; TRBD2 agrees at 9 bases. Looked up from germline, CDR1 is MGHRA and CDR2 is YSYEKL. The CDR3 is 17 amino acids. Trimming took 0 bases from V and 4 from J; bases not matched to a gene: 10.

The genes are TRBV5-4 and TRBJ2-7; D remains ambiguous. Trimming took off 0 bases at V and 3 bases at J, with 10 bases between the two ends. Germline CDR1 reads SGHNT; CDR2 reads YYREEE (reference sequence). The CDR3 loop spans 14 amino acids. CDR3 bases: TGTGCCAGCAGCTTGGAGAAAGCAATCTACGAGCAGTACTTC. Residues: CASSLEKAIYEQYF.

V usage is TRBV19 and J usage is TRBJ2-7, with D unclear. V lost 3 bases to trimming and J lost 2 bases, with 14 bases between them. CDR1 is LNHDA, CDR2 SQIVND, per germline (reference sequence). The CDR3 contains 15 residues. The CDR3: CASSISAGSPYEQYF. The CDR3 DNA follows: TGTGCCAGTAGTATTTCGGCCGGCAGCCCCTACGAGCAGTACTTC. The full variable domain, completed using reference TRBV19 and TRBJ2-7, is DGGITQSPKYLFRKEGQNVTLSCEQNLNHDAMYWYRQDPGQGLRLIYYSQIVNDFQKGDIAEGYSVSREKKESFPLTVTSAQKNPTAFYLCASSISAGSPYEQYFGPGTRLTVT.

The rearrangement uses TRBV7-9 and TRBJ2-7; D gene ambiguous. The germline CDR1 and CDR2 sequences are SEHNR and FQNEAQ (reference sequence). This CDR3 has 15 amino acids. V was pared by 5 bases and J by 2 bases, with 16 bases between. In nucleotides, the CDR3 is TGTGCCAGCAGCGTTGGCCTGACACCCGCCTACGAGCAGTACTTC. Amino acids: CASSVGLTPAYEQYF.

As to this clone: Distinct nucleotide sequences in the sample also encode this CDR3. The chain combines TRBV27 with TRBJ2-7; 10 positions agree with TRBD1. Germline loops: CDR1 MNHEY, CDR2 SMNVEV (reference sequence). The CDR3 has 14 amino acids. Trimming cost V 3 bases and J 4 bases; bases outside gene matches: 3. For the CDR3, the DNA is TGTGCCAGCAGTTTCGGGACAGGGGTGTACGAGCAGTACTTC. The encoded protein is CASSFGTGVYEQYF.

The CDR3 reads CASSLGGGNYGYTF. CDR3 in DNA: TGTGCCAGCAGCTTAGGAGGAGGGAACTATGGCTACACCTTC. The J gene is TRBJ1-2, the V gene TRBV13; the D is unclear. There are 14 residues in the CDR3. The V end was cut by 0 bases, the J end by 2 bases, with 7 bases between. Germline CDR1 and CDR2: PRHDT and FYEKMQ (reference sequence).

The chain recombines TRBV27 with TRBJ2-7; weak D call: TRBD2 (6 bases). With 2 bases removed from V and 4 bases from J, the gap between germline ends came to 12 bases. The CDR3 contains 14 residues. The germline V gene has CDR1 MNHEY and CDR2 SMNVEV (reference sequence). CDR3 amino acids: CASSLRDGGYEQYF. CDR3 DNA sequence: TGTGCCAGCAGTTTAAGGGATGGAGGGTACGAGCAGTACTTC.

This chain joins TRBV4-1 and TRBJ1-3; D not resolved. V was shortened by 1 base and J by 0 bases, with 7 bases between the two germline ends. Germline-derived CDR1 and CDR2 are MGHRA and YSYEKL. The CDR3 covers 15 residues. The CDR3 DNA is TGCGCCAGCAGCCAAGCGGGGTTCTCTGGAAACACCATATATTTT. Amino acids: CASSQAGFSGNTIYF.

This chain uses TRBV19 with TRBJ2-3, with unresolved D. Germline V CDR1 and CDR2: LNHDA, SQIVND (reference sequence). The CDR3 extends over 15 amino acids. V dropped 4 bases and J dropped 0 bases, with 11 bases sitting between them. The CDR3 here is CASSTLKGSTDTQYF. The DNA of the CDR3 is TGTGCCAGTAGTACGCTCAAAGGTAGCACAGATACGCAGTATTTT.

This clone showed up just once. The rearrangement links TRBV5-1 to TRBJ2-1; the match to TRBD2 covers 10 bases. The CDR3 sequence is 15 residues long. Germline CDR1 and CDR2: SGHRS and YFSETQ. Trimming removed 1 base from V and 6 bases from J; junction bases left unmatched: 4. As DNA, the CDR3 is TGCGCCAGCAGCTTGCTTGGACTAGCGGCCAATGAGCAGTTCTTC. This translates into CASSLLGLAANEQFF.

The V gene is TRBV27, the J gene TRBJ1-2, with D possibly TRBD1 on 5 matching bases. Trimming shortened V by 5 bases and J by 8 bases, and 15 bases separated the two germline ends. The CDR3 is 13 amino acids. Germline CDR1 MNHEY, CDR2 SMNVEV (reference sequence). CDR3: CASSDGQTRGYTF. In DNA, the CDR3 is TGTGCCAGCAGTGACGGACAAACCCGGGGCTACACCTTC.